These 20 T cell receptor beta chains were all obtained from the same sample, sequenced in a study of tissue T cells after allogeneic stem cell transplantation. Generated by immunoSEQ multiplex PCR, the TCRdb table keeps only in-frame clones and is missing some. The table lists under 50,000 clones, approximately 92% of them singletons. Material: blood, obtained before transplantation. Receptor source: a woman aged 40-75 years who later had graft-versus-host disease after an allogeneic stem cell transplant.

CDR3 nucleotides: TGTGCCAGCAGCTTAGGAACGATTACAGGCTATGGCTACACCTTC. This translates into CASSLGTITGYGYTF. V usage is TRBV7-9 and J usage is TRBJ1-2; the D gene is possibly TRBD1 (5 bases). V gave up 1 base and J gave up 4 bases, with 13 bases separating them. The CDR3 loop spans 15 amino acids. Per germline, CDR1 SEHNR and CDR2 FQNEAQ (reference sequence).

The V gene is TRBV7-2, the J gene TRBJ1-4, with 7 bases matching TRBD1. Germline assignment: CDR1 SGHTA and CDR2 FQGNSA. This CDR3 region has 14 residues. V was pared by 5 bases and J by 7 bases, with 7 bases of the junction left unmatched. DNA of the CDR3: TGTGCCAGCAGCCCCAACAGGGGTTTTGAAAAACTGTTTTTT. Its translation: CASSPNRGFEKLFF. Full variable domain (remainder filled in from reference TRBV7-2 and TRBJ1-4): GAGVSQSPSNKVTEKGKDVELRCDPISGHTALYWYRQSLGQGLEFLIYFQGNSAPDKSGLPSDRFSAERTGGSVSTLTIQRTQQEDSAVYLCASSPNRGFEKLFFGSGTQLSVL.

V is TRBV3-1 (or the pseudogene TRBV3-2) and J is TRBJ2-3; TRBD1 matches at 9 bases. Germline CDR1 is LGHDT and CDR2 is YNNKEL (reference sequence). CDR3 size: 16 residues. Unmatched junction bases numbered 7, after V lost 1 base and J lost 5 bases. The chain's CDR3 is CASSQGPGTGQDTQYF. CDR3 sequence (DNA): TGTGCCAGCAGCCAAGGACCCGGGACAGGGCAAGATACGCAGTATTTT.

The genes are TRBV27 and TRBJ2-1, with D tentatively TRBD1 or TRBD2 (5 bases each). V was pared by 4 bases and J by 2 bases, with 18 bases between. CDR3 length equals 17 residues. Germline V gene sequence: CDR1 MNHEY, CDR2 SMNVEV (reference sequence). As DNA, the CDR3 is TGTGCCAGCAGTTCTAACGCGGGCAGGGATACCTACAATGAGCAGTTCTTC. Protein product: CASSSNAGRDTYNEQFF.

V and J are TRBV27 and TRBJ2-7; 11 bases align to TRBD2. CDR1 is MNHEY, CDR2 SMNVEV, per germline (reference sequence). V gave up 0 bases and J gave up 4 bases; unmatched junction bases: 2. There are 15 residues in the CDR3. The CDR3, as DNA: TGTGCCAGCAGTTTATCGTCTAGCGGGAGGTACGAGCAGTACTTC. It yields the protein CASSLSSSGRYEQYF.

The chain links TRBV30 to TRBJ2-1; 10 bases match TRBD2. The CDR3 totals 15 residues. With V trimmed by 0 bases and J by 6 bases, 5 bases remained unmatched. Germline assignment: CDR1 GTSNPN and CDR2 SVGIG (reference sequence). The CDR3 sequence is CAWSVGTSVINEQFF. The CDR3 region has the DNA TGTGCCTGGAGTGTGGGGACTAGCGTGATCAATGAGCAGTTCTTC.

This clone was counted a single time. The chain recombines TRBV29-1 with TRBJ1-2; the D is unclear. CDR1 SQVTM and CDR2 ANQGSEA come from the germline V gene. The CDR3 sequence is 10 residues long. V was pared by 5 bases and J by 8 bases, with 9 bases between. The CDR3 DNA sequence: TGCAGCGTTCCACCCGAGGGCTACACCTTC. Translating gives CSVPPEGYTF.

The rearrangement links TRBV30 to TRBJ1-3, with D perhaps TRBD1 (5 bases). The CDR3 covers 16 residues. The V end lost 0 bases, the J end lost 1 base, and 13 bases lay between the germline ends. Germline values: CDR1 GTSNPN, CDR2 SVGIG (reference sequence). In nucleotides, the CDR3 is TGTGCCTGGAGTGTACTAAGTTGGGGGTCTGGAAACACCATATATTTT. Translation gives CAWSVLSWGSGNTIYF.

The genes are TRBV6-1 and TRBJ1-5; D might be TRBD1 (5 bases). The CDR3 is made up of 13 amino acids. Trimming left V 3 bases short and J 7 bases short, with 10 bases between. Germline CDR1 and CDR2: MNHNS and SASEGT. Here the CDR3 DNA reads TGTGCCAGCAGTGACAGGGTAAGGCAGCCCCAGCATTTT. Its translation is CASSDRVRQPQHF.

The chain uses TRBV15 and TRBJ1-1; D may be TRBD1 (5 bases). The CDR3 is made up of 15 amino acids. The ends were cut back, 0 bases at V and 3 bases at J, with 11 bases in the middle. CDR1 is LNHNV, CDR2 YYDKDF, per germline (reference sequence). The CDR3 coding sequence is TGTGCCACCAGCAGAGAGTATCCCAGGGACACTGAAGCTTTCTTT. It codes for CATSREYPRDTEAFF.

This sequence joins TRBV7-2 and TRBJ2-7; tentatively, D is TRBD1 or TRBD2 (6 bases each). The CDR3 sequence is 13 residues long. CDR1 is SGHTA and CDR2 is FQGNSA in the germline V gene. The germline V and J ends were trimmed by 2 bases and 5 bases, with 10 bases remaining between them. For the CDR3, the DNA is TGTGCCAGCAGCTTAATGGGGGGCGACGAGCAGTACTTC. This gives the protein CASSLMGGDEQYF.

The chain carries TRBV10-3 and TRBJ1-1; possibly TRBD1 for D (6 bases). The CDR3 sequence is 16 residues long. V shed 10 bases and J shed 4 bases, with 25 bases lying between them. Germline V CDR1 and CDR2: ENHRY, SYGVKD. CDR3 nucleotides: TGTGCCACCCAACCCGGGGGCGATGTCTTAGTCACTGAAGCTTTCTTT. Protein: CATQPGGDVLVTEAFF.

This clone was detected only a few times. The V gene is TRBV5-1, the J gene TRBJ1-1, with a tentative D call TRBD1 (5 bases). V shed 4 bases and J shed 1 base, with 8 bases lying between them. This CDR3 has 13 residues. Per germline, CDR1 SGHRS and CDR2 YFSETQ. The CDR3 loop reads CASSGDGNTEAFF. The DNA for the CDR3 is TGCGCCAGCAGCGGGGACGGGAACACTGAAGCTTTCTTT.

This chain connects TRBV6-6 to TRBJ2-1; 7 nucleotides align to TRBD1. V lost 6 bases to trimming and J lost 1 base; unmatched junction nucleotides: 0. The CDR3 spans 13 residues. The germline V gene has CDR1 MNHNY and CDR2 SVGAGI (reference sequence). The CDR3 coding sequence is TGTGCCAGCAGGGACAGGTCCTACAATGAGCAGTTCTTC. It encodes CASRDRSYNEQFF.

The CDR3 coding sequence is TGCGCCAGCAGCCATCGTAGGGGGGGAGAGACCCAGTACTTC. This encodes CASSHRRGGETQYF. The rearrangement joins TRBV4-1 to TRBJ2-5; D is possibly TRBD2 (7 bases). V gave up 3 bases and J gave up 4 bases, with 12 bases separating them. CDR1 and CDR2 from the germline V gene are MGHRA and YSYEKL. The CDR3 is made up of 14 amino acids.

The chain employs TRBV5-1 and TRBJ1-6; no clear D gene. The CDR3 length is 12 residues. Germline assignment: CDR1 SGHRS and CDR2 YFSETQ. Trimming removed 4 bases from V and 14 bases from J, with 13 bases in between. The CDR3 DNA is TGCGCCAGCAGCCTTGACATAGGGACCCTCCACTTT. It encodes CASSLDIGTLHF.

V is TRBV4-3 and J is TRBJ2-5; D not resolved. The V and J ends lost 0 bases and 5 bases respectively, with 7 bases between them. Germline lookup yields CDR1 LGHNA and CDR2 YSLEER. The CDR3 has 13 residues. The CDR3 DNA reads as TGCGCCAGCAGCCAAGACATCCGGGAGACCCAGTACTTC. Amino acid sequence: CASSQDIRETQYF.

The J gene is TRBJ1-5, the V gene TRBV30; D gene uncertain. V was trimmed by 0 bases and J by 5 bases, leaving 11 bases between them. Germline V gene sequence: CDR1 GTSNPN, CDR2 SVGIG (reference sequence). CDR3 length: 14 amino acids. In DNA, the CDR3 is TGTGCCTGGAGTGTGGGGTTATACGATCAGCCCCAGCATTTT. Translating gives CAWSVGLYDQPQHF.

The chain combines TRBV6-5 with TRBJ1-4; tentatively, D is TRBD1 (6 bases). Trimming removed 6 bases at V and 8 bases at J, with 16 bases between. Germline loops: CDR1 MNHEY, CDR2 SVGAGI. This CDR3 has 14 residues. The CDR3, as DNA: TGTGCCAGCAGATCAGGGGACGCCCTAGAAAAACTGTTTTTT. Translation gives CASRSGDALEKLFF.

CDR3 nucleotides: TGTGCCAGCAGCCAGACAGGGGCCACTGAAGCTTTCTTT. This gives the protein CASSQTGATEAFF. The rearrangement joins TRBV5-6 to TRBJ1-1; 8 bases map to TRBD1. Trimming at V came to 4 bases and at J to 4 bases, leaving 3 bases not matched to a gene. The CDR3 sequence is 13 residues long. CDR1 and CDR2 (germline): SGHDT, YYEEEE.